The rows below give T cell receptor beta chains drawn from one sample of a study of T cell responses to AZD1222 COVID-19 vaccine. Libraries were prepared by immunoSEQ multiplex PCR; TCRdb keeps only in-frame clonotypes and omits some of them. The repertoire holds around 120,000 clones, with around 88% as singletons. The sample consisted of peripheral blood, taken on day 0 of AZD1222 vaccination. These receptors all stem from an adult in good health. CDR3s include the opening cysteine and the closing phenylalanine or tryptophan. A D gene is named only where the DNA matches it firmly. Size tells how often a clone was seen (once, few, many) or the class of an expanded clone, and some rows leave it out.

j_call: TRBJ1-1; d_call: NA; v_call: TRBV4-2; clone_size: NA; cdr3_nt: TGTGCCAGCAGAGGAGACGGGACTGAAGCTTTCTTT; cdr3_aa: CASRGDGTEAFF
j_call: TRBJ2-1; d_call: TRBD2; v_call: TRBV15; clone_size: few; cdr3_nt: TGTGCCACCAGCAGAGTAGCGGGAGAGCAGTTCTTC; cdr3_aa: CATSRVAGEQFF
j_call: TRBJ1-1; d_call: NA; v_call: TRBV9; clone_size: NA; cdr3_nt: TGTGCCAGCACCTTCGGTCCCCGGGGTTTCACTGAAGCTTTCTTT; cdr3_aa: CASTFGPRGFTEAFF
j_call: TRBJ1-1; d_call: NA; v_call: TRBV9; clone_size: NA; cdr3_nt: TGTGCCAGCTCGAACGACCCAATACAGAACACTGAAGCTTTCTTT; cdr3_aa: CASSNDPIQNTEAFF
j_call: TRBJ2-5; d_call: TRBD2; v_call: TRBV11-2; clone_size: NA; cdr3_nt: TGTGCCAGTACGACTAGCGGCGGGGAGACCCAGTACTTC; cdr3_aa: CASTTSGGETQYF
j_call: TRBJ2-1; d_call: NA; v_call: TRBV28; clone_size: once; cdr3_nt: TGTGCCAGTAGTCCGCGTCTTTTTTACAATGAGCAGTTCTTC; cdr3_aa: CASSPRLFYNEQFF
j_call: TRBJ2-7; d_call: TRBD2; v_call: TRBV11-1; clone_size: NA; cdr3_nt: TGTGCCAGCAGTCCCTGGGGTCAGCGGGACTCCTACGAGCAGTACTTC; cdr3_aa: CASSPWGQRDSYEQYF
j_call: TRBJ2-1; d_call: TRBD1; v_call: TRBV7-2; clone_size: NA; cdr3_nt: TGTGCCAGCAGCTCTGGGACAGTGATAGACGGTGAGCAGTTCTTC; cdr3_aa: CASSSGTVIDGEQFF
j_call: TRBJ2-7; d_call: TRBD1; v_call: TRBV13; clone_size: few; cdr3_nt: TGTGCCAGCAGCTCAACAGGGGCCTACGAGCAGTACTTC; cdr3_aa: CASSSTGAYEQYF
j_call: TRBJ2-7; d_call: NA; v_call: TRBV15; clone_size: NA; cdr3_nt: TGTGCCACCAGCACCCAGGGCTACGAGCAGTACTTC; cdr3_aa: CATSTQGYEQYF
j_call: TRBJ2-5; d_call: NA; v_call: TRBV7-2; clone_size: NA; cdr3_nt: TGTGCCAGCAGCTTATTTGAGGAGACCCAGTACTTC; cdr3_aa: CASSLFEETQYF
j_call: TRBJ1-1; d_call: TRBD1; v_call: TRBV19; clone_size: NA; cdr3_nt: TGTGCCACCAAGAACCTCTTCACAGGGGGCCGGGTGGACACTGAAGCTTTCTTT; cdr3_aa: CATKNLFTGGRVDTEAFF
j_call: TRBJ2-7; d_call: NA; v_call: TRBV11-3; clone_size: few; cdr3_nt: TGTGCCAGCAGCCTCGGCCGGGGGCACACCTACGAGCAGTACTTC; cdr3_aa: CASSLGRGHTYEQYF
j_call: TRBJ2-6; d_call: NA; v_call: TRBV5-6; clone_size: once; cdr3_nt: TGTGCCAGCAGCTTGGATGTCAGGTTAGGTACTGGGGCCAACGTCCTGACTTTC; cdr3_aa: CASSLDVRLGTGANVLTF
j_call: TRBJ1-1; d_call: NA; v_call: TRBV6-5; clone_size: NA; cdr3_nt: TGTGCCAGCAGTCGAAGTGGCGCCCAGGTCACTGAAGCTTTCTTT; cdr3_aa: CASSRSGAQVTEAFF
j_call: TRBJ1-5; d_call: TRBD1; v_call: TRBV28; clone_size: NA; cdr3_nt: TGTGCCAGCAGTTCAACAGGGGGTAATCAGCCCCAGCATTTT; cdr3_aa: CASSSTGGNQPQHF
j_call: TRBJ1-2; d_call: NA; v_call: TRBV6-5; clone_size: NA; cdr3_nt: TGTGCCAGCAGGCCCTCCGGGGGCACTGGGGGCTACACCTTC; cdr3_aa: CASRPSGGTGGYTF
j_call: TRBJ2-7; d_call: TRBD2; v_call: TRBV6-5; clone_size: NA; cdr3_nt: TGTGCCAGCAACCTTTCTAGCGGCTCCTACGAGCAGTACTTC; cdr3_aa: CASNLSSGSYEQYF
j_call: TRBJ2-3; d_call: TRBD2; v_call: TRBV4-1; clone_size: NA; cdr3_nt: TGCGCCAGCAGACAAACTAGCGGAAGCACAGATACGCAGTATTTT; cdr3_aa: CASRQTSGSTDTQYF
j_call: TRBJ1-1; d_call: NA; v_call: TRBV28; clone_size: NA; cdr3_nt: TGTGCCAGTCGGACCCTTCTCGCTGAAGCTTTCTTT; cdr3_aa: CASRTLLAEAFF
j_call: TRBJ2-2; d_call: NA; v_call: TRBV6-5; clone_size: NA; cdr3_nt: TGTGCCAGCAGTTACTCGGGCGGGGTCTGGGTCGGGGAGCTGTTTTTT; cdr3_aa: CASSYSGGVWVGELFF
j_call: TRBJ2-1; d_call: TRBD2; v_call: TRBV11-2; clone_size: few; cdr3_nt: TGTGCCAGCAGCAGCCTAGCGGGGGGGTACAATGAGCAGTTCTTC; cdr3_aa: CASSSLAGGYNEQFF
j_call: TRBJ2-7; d_call: NA; v_call: TRBV2; clone_size: NA; cdr3_nt: TGTGCCAGCAGTTCAGTTTCTAGCGCCTCTTACGAGCAGTACTTC; cdr3_aa: CASSSVSSASYEQYF
j_call: TRBJ1-4; d_call: NA; v_call: TRBV3-1/TRBV3-2; clone_size: NA; cdr3_nt: TGTGCCAGCAGCCAAGTTGAGGACTACAAGGAAAAACTGTTTTTT; cdr3_aa: CASSQVEDYKEKLFF
j_call: TRBJ2-1; d_call: NA; v_call: TRBV9; clone_size: once; cdr3_nt: TGTGCCAGCAGCGTAGGGACTACCTCATACAATGAGCAGTTCTTC; cdr3_aa: CASSVGTTSYNEQFF
j_call: TRBJ1-3; d_call: NA; v_call: TRBV18; clone_size: NA; cdr3_nt: TGTGCCAGCTCACCATTTTTTGCCGGGATACCGAGAAACACCATATATTTT; cdr3_aa: CASSPFFAGIPRNTIYF
j_call: TRBJ1-1; d_call: NA; v_call: TRBV7-6; clone_size: NA; cdr3_nt: TGTGCCAGCAGCTCGGGGTTAGAGAACACTGAAGCTTTCTTT; cdr3_aa: CASSSGLENTEAFF
j_call: TRBJ1-5; d_call: TRBD1; v_call: TRBV10-1; clone_size: once; cdr3_nt: TGCGCCAGCCCCCACCCGGCCCGGGACAGGGCCCAGCCCCAGCATTTT; cdr3_aa: CASPHPARDRAQPQHF
j_call: TRBJ1-4; d_call: NA; v_call: TRBV5-1; clone_size: NA; cdr3_nt: TGCGCCAGCAGCTTGGGACAGGCGAGTGAAAAACTGTTTTTT; cdr3_aa: CASSLGQASEKLFF
j_call: TRBJ2-7; d_call: NA; v_call: TRBV7-9; clone_size: NA; cdr3_nt: TGTGCCAGCAGCCCAATAGACAGGGTCGGGGGGCAGTACTTC; cdr3_aa: CASSPIDRVGGQYF
j_call: TRBJ2-1; d_call: NA; v_call: TRBV6-5; clone_size: NA; cdr3_nt: TGTGCCAGCACTTGGAGAGCCTCCTACAATGAGCAGTTCTTC; cdr3_aa: CASTWRASYNEQFF
j_call: TRBJ2-3; d_call: NA; v_call: TRBV7-2; clone_size: NA; cdr3_nt: TGTGCCAGCAGCTTTAACGGAGGCACAGATACGCAGTATTTT; cdr3_aa: CASSFNGGTDTQYF
j_call: TRBJ1-2; d_call: TRBD1; v_call: TRBV5-1; clone_size: NA; cdr3_nt: TGCGCCAGCAGTGGGGGGACAGGGAGCTATGGCTACACCTTC; cdr3_aa: CASSGGTGSYGYTF
j_call: TRBJ2-3; d_call: NA; v_call: TRBV6-4; clone_size: NA; cdr3_nt: TGTGCCAGCAGTGAGGCTTCTAAAGATACGCAGTATTTT; cdr3_aa: CASSEASKDTQYF
j_call: TRBJ1-1; d_call: TRBD1; v_call: TRBV5-1; clone_size: NA; cdr3_nt: TGCGCCAGCAGCTCTTCCACAGGGGAGGGCACTGAAGCTTTCTTT; cdr3_aa: CASSSSTGEGTEAFF
j_call: TRBJ2-3; d_call: TRBD1; v_call: TRBV4-2; clone_size: NA; cdr3_nt: TGTGCCAGCAGCCAAGGCGGGACAGGGGTCGCAGATACGCAGTATTTT; cdr3_aa: CASSQGGTGVADTQYF
j_call: TRBJ2-3; d_call: NA; v_call: TRBV6-5; clone_size: NA; cdr3_nt: TGTGCCAGCAGTTACGATTTACAGGGAAAGACAGATACGCAGTATTTT; cdr3_aa: CASSYDLQGKTDTQYF
j_call: TRBJ2-3; d_call: TRBD2; v_call: TRBV7-6; clone_size: NA; cdr3_nt: TGTGCCAGCAGCCCTAGCGGGGGGGGAGTGAATACGCAGTATTTT; cdr3_aa: CASSPSGGGVNTQYF
j_call: TRBJ1-1; d_call: NA; v_call: TRBV28; clone_size: NA; cdr3_nt: TGTGCCAGCAGCAAAAGTTACACTGAAGCTTTCTTT; cdr3_aa: CASSKSYTEAFF
j_call: TRBJ1-2; d_call: NA; v_call: TRBV7-2; clone_size: NA; cdr3_nt: TGTGCCATAGGGGCGGGGGTTAGCTATGGCTACACCTTC; cdr3_aa: CAIGAGVSYGYTF
j_call: TRBJ1-4; d_call: NA; v_call: TRBV27; clone_size: NA; cdr3_nt: TGTGCCAGCAGTATCCACCCCGCTGCAACTAATGAAAAACTGTTTTTT; cdr3_aa: CASSIHPAATNEKLFF
j_call: TRBJ2-2; d_call: TRBD2; v_call: TRBV2; clone_size: NA; cdr3_nt: TGTGCCAGCCGACTTAGCGGGGTGAACACCGGGGAGCTGTTTTTT; cdr3_aa: CASRLSGVNTGELFF
j_call: TRBJ1-5; d_call: NA; v_call: TRBV10-3; clone_size: few; cdr3_nt: TGTGCCATCAGTGAGACCGGGACGCAATACAATCAGCCCCAGCATTTT; cdr3_aa: CAISETGTQYNQPQHF
j_call: TRBJ1-2; d_call: NA; v_call: TRBV19; clone_size: once; cdr3_nt: TGTGCCAGTAGTAGGTTTGCGGGGTCGGACTATGGCTACACCTTC; cdr3_aa: CASSRFAGSDYGYTF
j_call: TRBJ1-1; d_call: NA; v_call: TRBV9; clone_size: few; cdr3_nt: TGTGCCAGCAGCGTGGGTCTGAACATGAACACTGAAGCTTTCTTT; cdr3_aa: CASSVGLNMNTEAFF
j_call: TRBJ1-2; d_call: TRBD1; v_call: TRBV4-2; clone_size: NA; cdr3_nt: TGTGCCAGCAGCCCGGGACAGGGGGCATCGGGCTACACCTTC; cdr3_aa: CASSPGQGASGYTF
j_call: TRBJ1-4; d_call: NA; v_call: TRBV5-1; clone_size: NA; cdr3_nt: TGCGCCAGCAGCCCCGGGGTTAATGAAAAACTGTTTTTT; cdr3_aa: CASSPGVNEKLFF
j_call: TRBJ1-4; d_call: NA; v_call: TRBV12-5; clone_size: NA; cdr3_nt: TGTGCTAGTGGTCCCTCACTGGGAGTCGAAAAACTGTTTTTT; cdr3_aa: CASGPSLGVEKLFF
j_call: TRBJ1-4; d_call: NA; v_call: TRBV4-2; clone_size: once; cdr3_nt: TGTGCCAGCAGCCAAGATAGGACCCGGGCCGTTAATGAAAAACTGTTTTTT; cdr3_aa: CASSQDRTRAVNEKLFF
j_call: TRBJ1-1; d_call: NA; v_call: TRBV19; clone_size: NA; cdr3_nt: TGTGCCAGTAGTAGCCGGGTCCAGGGAATTGTTACTGAAGCTTTCTTT; cdr3_aa: CASSSRVQGIVTEAFF
j_call: TRBJ2-7; d_call: NA; v_call: TRBV12-3/TRBV12-4; clone_size: NA; cdr3_nt: TGTGCCAGCAGCCCGGGAGAAGCCTACGAGCAGTACTTC; cdr3_aa: CASSPGEAYEQYF
j_call: TRBJ2-7; d_call: TRBD2; v_call: TRBV6-5; clone_size: NA; cdr3_nt: TGTGCCAGCAGACGGACTAGCGGCGAGCAGTACTTC; cdr3_aa: CASRRTSGEQYF
j_call: TRBJ1-5; d_call: NA; v_call: TRBV28; clone_size: NA; cdr3_nt: TGTGCCAGCAGTTTCCCCGGGGGGGCGGGGCCCCAGCATTTT; cdr3_aa: CASSFPGGAGPQHF
j_call: TRBJ1-2; d_call: NA; v_call: TRBV5-1; clone_size: once; cdr3_nt: TGCGCCAGCAGCTTGGATCCGGGGGCTGACTATGGCTACACCTTC; cdr3_aa: CASSLDPGADYGYTF
j_call: TRBJ1-6; d_call: NA; v_call: TRBV11-2; clone_size: NA; cdr3_nt: TGTGCCAGCAGCTTACTAGGGCAACCCCTCCACTTT; cdr3_aa: CASSLLGQPLHF